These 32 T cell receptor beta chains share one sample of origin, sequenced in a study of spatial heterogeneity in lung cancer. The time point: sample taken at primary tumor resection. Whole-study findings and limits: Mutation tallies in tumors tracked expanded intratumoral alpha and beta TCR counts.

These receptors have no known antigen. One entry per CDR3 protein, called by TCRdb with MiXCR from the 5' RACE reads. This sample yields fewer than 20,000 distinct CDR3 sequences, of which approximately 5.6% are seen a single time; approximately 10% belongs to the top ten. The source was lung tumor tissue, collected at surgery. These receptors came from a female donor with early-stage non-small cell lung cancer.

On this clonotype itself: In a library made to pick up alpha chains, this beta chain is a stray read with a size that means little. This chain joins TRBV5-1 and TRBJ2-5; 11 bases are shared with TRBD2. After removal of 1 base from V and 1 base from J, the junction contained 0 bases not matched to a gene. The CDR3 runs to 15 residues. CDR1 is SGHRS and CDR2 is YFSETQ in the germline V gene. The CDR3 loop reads CASSLLAGGQETQYF. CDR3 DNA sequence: TGCGCCAGCAGCTTGCTAGCGGGAGGCCAAGAGACCCAGTACTTC. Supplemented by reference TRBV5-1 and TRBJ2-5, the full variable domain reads KAGVTQTPRYLIKTRGQQVTLSCSPISGHRSVSWYQQTPGQGLQFLFEYFSETQRNKGNFPGRFSGRQFSNSRSEMNVSTLELGDSALYLCASSLLAGGQETQYFGPGTRLLVL.

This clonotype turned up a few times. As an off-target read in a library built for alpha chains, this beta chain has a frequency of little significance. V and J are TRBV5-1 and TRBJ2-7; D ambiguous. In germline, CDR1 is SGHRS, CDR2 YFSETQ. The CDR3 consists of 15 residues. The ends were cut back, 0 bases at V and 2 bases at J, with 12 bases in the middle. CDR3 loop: CASSLDPARAYEQYF. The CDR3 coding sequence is TGCGCCAGCAGCTTGGACCCGGCACGCGCCTACGAGCAGTACTTC.

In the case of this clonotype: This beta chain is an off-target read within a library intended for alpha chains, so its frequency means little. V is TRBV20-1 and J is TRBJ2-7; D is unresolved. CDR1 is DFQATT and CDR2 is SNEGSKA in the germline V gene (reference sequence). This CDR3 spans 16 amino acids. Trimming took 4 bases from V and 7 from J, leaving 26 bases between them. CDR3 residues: CSAKDRYISLASEQYF. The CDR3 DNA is TGCAGTGCTAAAGATCGGTACATCTCCCTTGCCTCGGAGCAGTACTTC.

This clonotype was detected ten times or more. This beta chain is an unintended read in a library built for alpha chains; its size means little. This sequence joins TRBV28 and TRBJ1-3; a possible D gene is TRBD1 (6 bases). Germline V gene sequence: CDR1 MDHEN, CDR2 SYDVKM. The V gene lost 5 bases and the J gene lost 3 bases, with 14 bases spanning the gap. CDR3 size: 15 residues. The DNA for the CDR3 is TGTGCCAGCAGTCCACCGGGGGCTGTTGGAAACACCATATATTTT. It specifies CASSPPGAVGNTIYF. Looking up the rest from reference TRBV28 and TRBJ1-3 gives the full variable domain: DVKVTQSSRYLVKRTGEKVFLECVQDMDHENMFWYRQDPGLGLRLIYFSYDVKMKEKGDIPEGYSVSREKKERFSLILESASTNQTSMYLCASSPPGAVGNTIYFGEGSWLTVV.

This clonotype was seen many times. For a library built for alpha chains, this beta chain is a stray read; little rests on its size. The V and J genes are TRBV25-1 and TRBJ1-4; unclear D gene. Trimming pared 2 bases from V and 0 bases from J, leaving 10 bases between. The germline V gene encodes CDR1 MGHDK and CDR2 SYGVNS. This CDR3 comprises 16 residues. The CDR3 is CASSERAGATNEKLFF. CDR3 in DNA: TGTGCCAGCAGTGAACGCGCTGGGGCAACTAATGAAAAACTGTTTTTT.

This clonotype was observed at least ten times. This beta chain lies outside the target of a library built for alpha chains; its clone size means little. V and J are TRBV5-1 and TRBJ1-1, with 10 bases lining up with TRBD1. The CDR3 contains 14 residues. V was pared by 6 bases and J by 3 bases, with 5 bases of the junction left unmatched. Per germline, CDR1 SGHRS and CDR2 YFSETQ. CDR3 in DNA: TGCGCCAGCACCCGACAGGGGGCGGACACTGAAGCTTTCTTT. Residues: CASTRQGADTEAFF. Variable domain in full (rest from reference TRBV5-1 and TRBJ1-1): KAGVTQTPRYLIKTRGQQVTLSCSPISGHRSVSWYQQTPGQGLQFLFEYFSETQRNKGNFPGRFSGRQFSNSRSEMNVSTLELGDSALYLCASTRQGADTEAFFGQGTRLTVV.

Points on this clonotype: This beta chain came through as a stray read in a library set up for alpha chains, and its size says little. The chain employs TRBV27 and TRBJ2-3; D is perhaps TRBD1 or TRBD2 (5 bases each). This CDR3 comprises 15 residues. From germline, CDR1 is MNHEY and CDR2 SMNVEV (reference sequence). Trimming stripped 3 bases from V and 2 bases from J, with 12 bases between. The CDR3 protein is CASSFRDRPTDTQYF. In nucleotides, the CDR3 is TGTGCCAGCAGTTTCCGGGACCGGCCCACAGATACGCAGTATTTT.

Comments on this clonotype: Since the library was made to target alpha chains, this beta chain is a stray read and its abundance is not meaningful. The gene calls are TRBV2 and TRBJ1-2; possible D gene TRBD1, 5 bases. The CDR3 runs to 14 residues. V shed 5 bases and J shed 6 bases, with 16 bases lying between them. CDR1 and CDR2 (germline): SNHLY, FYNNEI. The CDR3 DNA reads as TGTGCCAGCAGTTCGGGGCCAAGACTGGATGGCTACACCTTC. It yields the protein CASSSGPRLDGYTF.

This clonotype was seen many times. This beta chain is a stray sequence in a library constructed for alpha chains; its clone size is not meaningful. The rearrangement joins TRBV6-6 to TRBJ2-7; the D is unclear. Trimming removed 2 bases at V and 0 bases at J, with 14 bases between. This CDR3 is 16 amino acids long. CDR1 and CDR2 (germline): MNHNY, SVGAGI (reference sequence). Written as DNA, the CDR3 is TGTGCCAGCAGTTACCACCTGACGGAGAGCTCCTACGAGCAGTACTTC. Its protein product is CASSYHLTESSYEQYF.

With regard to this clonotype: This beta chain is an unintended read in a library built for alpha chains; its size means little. In DNA form, the CDR3 reads TGCAGTGCTAGACCATTCTATCCGGGAGAGAACACCGGGGAGCTGTTTTTT. Amino acids: CSARPFYPGENTGELFF. The chain has TRBV20-1 and TRBJ2-2, with D possibly TRBD2 on 6 matching bases. This CDR3 is 17 amino acids long. Trimming left V 2 bases short and J 1 base short, with 17 bases between. Per germline, CDR1 DFQATT and CDR2 SNEGSKA (reference sequence).

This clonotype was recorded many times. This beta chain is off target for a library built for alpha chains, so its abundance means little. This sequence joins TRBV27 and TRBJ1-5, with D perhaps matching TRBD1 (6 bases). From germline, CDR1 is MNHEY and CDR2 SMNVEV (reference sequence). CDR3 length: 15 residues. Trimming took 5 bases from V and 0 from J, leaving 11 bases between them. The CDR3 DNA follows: TGTGCCAGCAGTGAACAGGGTTTTAGCAATCAGCCCCAGCATTTT. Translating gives CASSEQGFSNQPQHF.

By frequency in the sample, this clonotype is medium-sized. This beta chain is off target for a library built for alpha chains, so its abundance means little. CDR3 protein: CASTITSGPYEQYF. The DNA of the CDR3 is TGTGCCAGCACGATAACTAGCGGGCCCTACGAGCAGTACTTC. The gene calls are TRBV28 and TRBJ2-7; 9 positions match TRBD2. With V trimmed by 7 bases and J by 2 bases, 6 bases remained unmatched. Germline values: CDR1 MDHEN, CDR2 SYDVKM. This CDR3 has 14 residues.

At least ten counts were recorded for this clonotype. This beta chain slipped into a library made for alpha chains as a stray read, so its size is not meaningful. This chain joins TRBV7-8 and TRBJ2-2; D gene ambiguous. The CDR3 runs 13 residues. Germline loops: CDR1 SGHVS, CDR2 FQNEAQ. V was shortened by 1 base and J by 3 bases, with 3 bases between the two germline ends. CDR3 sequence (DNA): TGTGCCAGCAGCTTAGTGGACACCGGGGAGCTGTTTTTT. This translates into CASSLVDTGELFF.

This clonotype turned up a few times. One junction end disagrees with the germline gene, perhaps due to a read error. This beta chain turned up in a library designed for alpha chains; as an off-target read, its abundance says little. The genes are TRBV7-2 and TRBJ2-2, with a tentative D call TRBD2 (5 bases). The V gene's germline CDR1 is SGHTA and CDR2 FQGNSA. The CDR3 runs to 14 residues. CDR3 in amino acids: CASSFRVDTGELVF. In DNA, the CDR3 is TGTGCCAGCAGCTTCAGAGTCGACACCGGGGAGCTGGTTTTT. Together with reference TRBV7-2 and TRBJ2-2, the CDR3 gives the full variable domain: GAGVSQSPSNKVTEKGKDVELRCDPISGHTALYWYRQSLGQGLEFLIYFQGNSAPDKSGLPSDRFSAERTGGSVSTLTIQRTQQEDSAVYLCASSFRVDTGELVFGEGSRLTVL.

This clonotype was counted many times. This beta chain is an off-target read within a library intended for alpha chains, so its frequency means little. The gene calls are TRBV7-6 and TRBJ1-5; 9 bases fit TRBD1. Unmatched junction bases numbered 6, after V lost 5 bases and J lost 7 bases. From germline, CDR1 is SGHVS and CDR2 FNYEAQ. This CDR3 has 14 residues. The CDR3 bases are TGTGCCAGCAGCCCCCGGACAGGGGTACAGCCCCAGCATTTT. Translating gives CASSPRTGVQPQHF.

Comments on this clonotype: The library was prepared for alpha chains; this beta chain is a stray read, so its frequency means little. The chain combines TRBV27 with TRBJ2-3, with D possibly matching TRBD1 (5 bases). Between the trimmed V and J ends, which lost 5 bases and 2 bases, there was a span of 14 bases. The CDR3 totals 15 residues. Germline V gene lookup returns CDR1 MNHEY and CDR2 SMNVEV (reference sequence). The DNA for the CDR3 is TGTGCCAGCAGTCCCCAGGGAACTATCACAGATACGCAGTATTTT. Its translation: CASSPQGTITDTQYF.

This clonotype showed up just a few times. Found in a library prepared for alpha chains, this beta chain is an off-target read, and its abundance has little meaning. The CDR3 DNA reads TGTGCCAGCAGTTACTGGGAGGGCCGGAGTTCGCAGTATTTT. It translates to CASSYWEGRSSQYF. The chain has TRBV6-2 or TRBV6-3 and TRBJ2-3; 7 bases map to TRBD2. Germline lookup yields CDR1 MNHEY and CDR2 SVGEGT. The CDR3 is 14 residues long. Losses at the gene ends were 1 base for V and 10 bases for J; bases not matched to a gene: 8.

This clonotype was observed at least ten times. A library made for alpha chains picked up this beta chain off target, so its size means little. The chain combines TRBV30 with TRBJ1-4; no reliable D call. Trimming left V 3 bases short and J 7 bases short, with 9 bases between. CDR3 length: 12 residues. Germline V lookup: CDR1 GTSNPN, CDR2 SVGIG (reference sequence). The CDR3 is CAWRAGSEKLFF. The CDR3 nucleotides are TGTGCCTGGAGGGCGGGTTCTGAAAAACTGTTTTTT.

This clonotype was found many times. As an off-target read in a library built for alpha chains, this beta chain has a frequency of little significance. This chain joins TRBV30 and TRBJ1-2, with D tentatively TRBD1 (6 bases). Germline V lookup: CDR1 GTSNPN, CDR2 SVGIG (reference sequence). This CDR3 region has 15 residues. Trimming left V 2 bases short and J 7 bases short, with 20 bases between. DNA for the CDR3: TGTGCCTGGAGTCCAATGACAGGCCCCGGCTCTGGCTACACCTTC. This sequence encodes CAWSPMTGPGSGYTF.

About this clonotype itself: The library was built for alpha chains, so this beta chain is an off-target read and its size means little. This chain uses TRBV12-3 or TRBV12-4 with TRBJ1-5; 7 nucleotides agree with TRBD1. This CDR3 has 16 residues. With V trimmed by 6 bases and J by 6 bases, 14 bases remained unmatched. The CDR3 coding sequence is TGTGCCAGCAGCCCCGACCCGACAGGGCGGCGTCAGCCCCAGCATTTT. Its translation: CASSPDPTGRRQPQHF.

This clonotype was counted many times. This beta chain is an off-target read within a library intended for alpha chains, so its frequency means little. CDR3 amino acids: CASSLAANEQFF. The CDR3 nucleotides are TGTGCCAGCAGCTTAGCGGCCAATGAGCAGTTCTTC. The V and J genes are TRBV7-2 and TRBJ2-1; unclear D gene. The V end was cut by 0 bases, the J end by 6 bases, with 3 bases between. Germline CDR1 reads SGHTA; CDR2 reads FQGNSA. This CDR3 comprises 12 residues.

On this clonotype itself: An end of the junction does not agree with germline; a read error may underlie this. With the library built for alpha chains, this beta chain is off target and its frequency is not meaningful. The CDR3 loop reads CASSLQQGTEALF. For the CDR3, the DNA is TGTGCCAGCAGCTTACAACAGGGCACTGAAGCTTTATTT. J is TRBJ1-1 and V is TRBV11-2; D might be TRBD1 (6 bases). Germline V CDR1 and CDR2: SGHAT, FQNNGV. The CDR3 totals 13 residues.

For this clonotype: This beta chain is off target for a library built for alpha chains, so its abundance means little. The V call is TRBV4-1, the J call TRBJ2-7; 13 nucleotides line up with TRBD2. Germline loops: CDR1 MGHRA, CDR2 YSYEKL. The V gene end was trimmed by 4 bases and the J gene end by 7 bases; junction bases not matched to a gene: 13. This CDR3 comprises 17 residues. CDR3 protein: CASSPQGQPGLAGEQYF. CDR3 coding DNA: TGCGCCAGCAGCCCCCAAGGACAGCCGGGACTAGCGGGGGAGCAGTACTTC.

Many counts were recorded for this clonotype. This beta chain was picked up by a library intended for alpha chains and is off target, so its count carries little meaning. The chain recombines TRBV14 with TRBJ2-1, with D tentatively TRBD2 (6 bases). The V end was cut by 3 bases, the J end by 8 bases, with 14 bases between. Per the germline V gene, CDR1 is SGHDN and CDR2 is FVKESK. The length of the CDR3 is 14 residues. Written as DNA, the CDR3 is TGTGCCAGCAGCCATTCCTCCGGCGGGGATGAGCAGTTCTTC. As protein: CASSHSSGGDEQFF. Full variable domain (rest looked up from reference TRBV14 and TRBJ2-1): EAGVTQFPSHSVIEKGQTVTLRCDPISGHDNLYWYRRVMGKEIKFLLHFVKESKQDESGMPNNRFLAERTGGTYSTLKVQPAELEDSGVYFCASSHSSGGDEQFFGPGTRLTVL.

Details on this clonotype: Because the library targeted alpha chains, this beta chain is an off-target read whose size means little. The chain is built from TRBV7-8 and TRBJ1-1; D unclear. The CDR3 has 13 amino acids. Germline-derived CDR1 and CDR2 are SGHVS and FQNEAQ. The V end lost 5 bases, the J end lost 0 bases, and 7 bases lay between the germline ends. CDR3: CASSPAVNTEAFF. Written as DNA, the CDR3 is TGTGCCAGCAGCCCCGCGGTGAACACTGAAGCTTTCTTT. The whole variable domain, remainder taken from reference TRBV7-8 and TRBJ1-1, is GAGVSQSPRYKVAKRGQDVALRCDPISGHVSLFWYQQALGQGPEFLTYFQNEAQLDKSGLPSDRFFAERPEGSVSTLKIQRTQQEDSAVYLCASSPAVNTEAFFGQGTRLTVV.

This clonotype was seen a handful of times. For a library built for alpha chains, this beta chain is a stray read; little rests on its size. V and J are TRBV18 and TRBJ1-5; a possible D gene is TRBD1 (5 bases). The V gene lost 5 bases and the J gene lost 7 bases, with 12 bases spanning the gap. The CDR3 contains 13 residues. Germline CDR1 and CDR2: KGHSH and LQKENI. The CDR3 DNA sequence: TGTGCCAGCTCAGCTCAGGGAGTCCAGCCCCAGCATTTT. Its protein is CASSAQGVQPQHF.

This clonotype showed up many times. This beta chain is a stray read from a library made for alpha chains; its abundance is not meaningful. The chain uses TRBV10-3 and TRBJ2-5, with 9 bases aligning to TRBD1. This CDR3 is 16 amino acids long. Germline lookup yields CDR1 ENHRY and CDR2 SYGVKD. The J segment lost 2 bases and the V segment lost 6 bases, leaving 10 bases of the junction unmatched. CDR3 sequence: CAIRAGTGWGQETQYF. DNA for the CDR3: TGTGCCATCAGGGCAGGGACAGGGTGGGGGCAAGAGACCCAGTACTTC.

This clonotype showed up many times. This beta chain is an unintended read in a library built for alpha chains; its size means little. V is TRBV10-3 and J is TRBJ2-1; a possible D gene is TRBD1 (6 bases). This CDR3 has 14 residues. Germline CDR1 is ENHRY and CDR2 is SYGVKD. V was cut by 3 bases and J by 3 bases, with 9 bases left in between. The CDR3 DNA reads TGTGCCATCAGTGATAGAGGGGGCTACAATGAGCAGTTCTTC. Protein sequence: CAISDRGGYNEQFF.

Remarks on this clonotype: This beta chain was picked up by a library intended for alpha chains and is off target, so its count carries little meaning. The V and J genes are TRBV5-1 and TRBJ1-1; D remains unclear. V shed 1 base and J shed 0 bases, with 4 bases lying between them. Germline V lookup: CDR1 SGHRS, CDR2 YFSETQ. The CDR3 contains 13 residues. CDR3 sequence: CASSLNMNTEAFF. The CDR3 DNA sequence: TGCGCCAGCAGCTTGAACATGAACACTGAAGCTTTCTTT.

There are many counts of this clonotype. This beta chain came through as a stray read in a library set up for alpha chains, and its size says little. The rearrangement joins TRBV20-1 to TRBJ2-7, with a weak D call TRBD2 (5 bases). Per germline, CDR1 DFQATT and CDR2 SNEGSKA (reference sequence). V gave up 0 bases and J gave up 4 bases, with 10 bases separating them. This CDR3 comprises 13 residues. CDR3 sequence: CSARDRRGYEQYF. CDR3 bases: TGCAGTGCTAGAGATCGACGGGGTTACGAGCAGTACTTC.

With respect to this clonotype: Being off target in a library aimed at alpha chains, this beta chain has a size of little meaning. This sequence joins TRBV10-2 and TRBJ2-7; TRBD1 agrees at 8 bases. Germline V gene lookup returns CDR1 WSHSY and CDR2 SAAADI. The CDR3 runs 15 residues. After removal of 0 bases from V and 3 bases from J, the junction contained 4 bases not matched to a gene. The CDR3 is CASSESQGAGYEQYF. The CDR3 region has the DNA TGCGCCAGCAGTGAGTCCCAGGGGGCCGGCTACGAGCAGTACTTC.

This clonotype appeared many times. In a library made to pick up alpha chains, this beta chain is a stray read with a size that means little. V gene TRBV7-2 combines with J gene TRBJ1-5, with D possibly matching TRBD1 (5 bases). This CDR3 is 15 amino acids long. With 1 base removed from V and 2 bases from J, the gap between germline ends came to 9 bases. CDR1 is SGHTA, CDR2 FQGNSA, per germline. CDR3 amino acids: CASSLVRGGNQPQHF. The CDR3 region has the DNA TGTGCCAGCAGCTTAGTGCGGGGGGGCAATCAGCCCCAGCATTTT.